This is a list of T cell receptor beta chains from one sample in a study of cytomegalovirus exposure and HLA in healthy donors. Libraries were prepared by immunoSEQ multiplex PCR; TCRdb keeps only in-frame clonotypes and omits some of them. The sample has around 160,000 clones; around three quarters are singletons. Sequenced sample: PBMCs. The receptor set was obtained from a middle-aged man in good health and CMV-seropositive. Both conserved end residues are part of each CDR3. The order of the fields is CDR3 protein, CDR3 DNA, V gene, J gene, D gene, clone size. D genes are given only for firm matches. Clone size is stated in some rows and not others, as once, few, many or a class when expanded.

cdr3_aa: CASSDLGQGFYGYTF
cdr3_nt: TGTGCCAGCAGTGATCTCGGACAGGGGTTCTATGGCTACACCTTC
v_call: TRBV6-1
j_call: TRBJ1-2
d_call: TRBD1
clone_size: .

cdr3_aa: CASSQTSGPSYEQYF
cdr3_nt: TGCGCCAGCAGCCAGACTAGCGGGCCCTCCTACGAGCAGTACTTC
v_call: TRBV5-1
j_call: TRBJ2-7
d_call: TRBD2
clone_size: .

cdr3_aa: CASSFRQTDEKLFF
cdr3_nt: TGTGCCAGCAGTTTCCGACAGACTGATGAAAAACTGTTTTTT
v_call: TRBV27
j_call: TRBJ1-4
d_call: .
clone_size: .

cdr3_aa: CASSDYSNQPQHF
cdr3_nt: TGTGCCAGCAGTGATTATAGCAATCAGCCCCAGCATTTT
v_call: TRBV6-1
j_call: TRBJ1-5
d_call: .
clone_size: .

cdr3_aa: CASSLQQETQYF
cdr3_nt: TGTGCCAGCAGCTTGCAGCAAGAGACCCAGTACTTC
v_call: TRBV5-6
j_call: TRBJ2-5
d_call: .
clone_size: few

cdr3_aa: CASSFSPSVVYEQYF
cdr3_nt: TGTGCCAGCAGTTTTTCCCCCTCGGTTGTCTACGAGCAGTACTTC
v_call: TRBV28
j_call: TRBJ2-7
d_call: .
clone_size: few

cdr3_aa: CSSHGGQGRAQYF
cdr3_nt: TGCAGCTCCCATGGGGGACAGGGGCGGGCCCAGTACTTC
v_call: TRBV29-1
j_call: TRBJ2-5
d_call: TRBD1
clone_size: few

cdr3_aa: CASSTNRGIYNEQFF
cdr3_nt: TGTGCCAGCAGTACAAACAGGGGAATCTACAATGAGCAGTTCTTC
v_call: TRBV6-6
j_call: TRBJ2-1
d_call: TRBD1
clone_size: .

cdr3_aa: CASSLAGVEVHEQYF
cdr3_nt: TGCGCCAGCAGCTTGGCGGGAGTGGAGGTACACGAGCAGTACTTC
v_call: TRBV5-1
j_call: TRBJ2-7
d_call: .
clone_size: .

cdr3_aa: CAWTSLQDQETQYF
cdr3_nt: TGTGCCTGGACCTCCCTGCAGGATCAAGAGACCCAGTACTTC
v_call: TRBV30
j_call: TRBJ2-5
d_call: .
clone_size: .

cdr3_aa: CASSDPGDTGELFF
cdr3_nt: TGTGCCAGCAGTGACCCAGGGGACACCGGGGAGCTGTTTTTT
v_call: TRBV6-4
j_call: TRBJ2-2
d_call: .
clone_size: once

cdr3_aa: CASNRDRNQPQHF
cdr3_nt: TGTGCCAGCAATAGGGACAGAAATCAGCCCCAGCATTTT
v_call: TRBV28
j_call: TRBJ1-5
d_call: TRBD1
clone_size: .

cdr3_aa: CASSLWVAGVHEQYF
cdr3_nt: TGTGCCAGCAGCTTGTGGGTAGCGGGAGTGCACGAGCAGTACTTC
v_call: TRBV11-2
j_call: TRBJ2-7
d_call: TRBD2
clone_size: .

cdr3_aa: CASRRDSYNSPLHF
cdr3_nt: TGTGCCAGCAGAAGGGACAGCTATAATTCACCCCTCCACTTT
v_call: TRBV6-5
j_call: TRBJ1-6
d_call: TRBD1
clone_size: .

cdr3_aa: CASSLRGQGWYSASGYTF
cdr3_nt: TGTGCCAGCAGTTTACGGGGCCAGGGGTGGTATTCGGCGAGTGGCTACACCTTC
v_call: TRBV28
j_call: TRBJ1-2
d_call: .
clone_size: .

cdr3_aa: CASSYSPPGKQFF
cdr3_nt: TGTGCCAGCAGTTACTCGCCTCCAGGAAAGCAGTTCTTC
v_call: TRBV6-5
j_call: TRBJ2-1
d_call: .
clone_size: .

cdr3_aa: CASSLERGGGQPQHF
cdr3_nt: TGTGCCAGCAGCCTTGAGCGGGGAGGAGGGCAGCCCCAGCATTTT
v_call: TRBV6-1
j_call: TRBJ1-5
d_call: .
clone_size: .

cdr3_aa: CASSLGSAGLGQPQHF
cdr3_nt: TGTGCCAGCAGCTTAGGGTCCGCAGGGTTGGGTCAGCCCCAGCATTTT
v_call: TRBV7-8
j_call: TRBJ1-5
d_call: .
clone_size: once

cdr3_aa: CASRPLAGQDNEQFF
cdr3_nt: TGTGCCAGCAGACCCCTGGCGGGACAGGATAATGAGCAGTTCTTC
v_call: TRBV7-9
j_call: TRBJ2-1
d_call: TRBD1
clone_size: once

cdr3_aa: CASSLDLGGRNTEAFF
cdr3_nt: TGTGCCAGCAGTTTAGATCTTGGCGGGCGGAACACTGAAGCTTTCTTT
v_call: TRBV27
j_call: TRBJ1-1
d_call: .
clone_size: .

cdr3_aa: CASRPRTGAPGEQFF
cdr3_nt: TGTGCCAGCCGCCCTCGGACAGGGGCCCCGGGTGAGCAGTTCTTC
v_call: TRBV21-1
j_call: TRBJ2-1
d_call: .
clone_size: .

cdr3_aa: CASSPSGVYGYTF
cdr3_nt: TGTGCCAGCTCCCCTTCGGGAGTTTATGGCTACACCTTC
v_call: TRBV18
j_call: TRBJ1-2
d_call: .
clone_size: .

cdr3_aa: CASSPGLAATYQETQYF
cdr3_nt: TGTGCCAGCAGCCCCGGACTAGCAGCTACGTACCAAGAGACCCAGTACTTC
v_call: TRBV14
j_call: TRBJ2-5
d_call: TRBD2
clone_size: once

cdr3_aa: CATSRDLAGQGNTQYF
cdr3_nt: TGTGCCACCAGCAGAGATTTAGCGGGCCAGGGTAATACGCAGTATTTT
v_call: TRBV15
j_call: TRBJ2-3
d_call: TRBD2
clone_size: .

cdr3_aa: CASSDSSYEQYF
cdr3_nt: TGTGCCAGCAGCGACAGCTCCTACGAGCAGTACTTC
v_call: TRBV7-9
j_call: TRBJ2-7
d_call: .
clone_size: .

cdr3_aa: CASRPQLAKGEQYF
cdr3_nt: TGTGCCAGCAGACCCCAACTAGCGAAGGGCGAGCAGTACTTC
v_call: TRBV28
j_call: TRBJ2-7
d_call: TRBD2
clone_size: .

cdr3_aa: CATTGQNNQPQHF
cdr3_nt: TGTGCCACTACGGGACAGAACAATCAGCCCCAGCATTTT
v_call: TRBV2
j_call: TRBJ1-5
d_call: TRBD1
clone_size: .